These 32 T cell receptor beta chains originate from one sample sequenced in a study of cytomegalovirus exposure and HLA in healthy donors. Primers included in the PCR were 60 Vbeta and 13 Jbeta primers. TCRdb keeps only in-frame clones here, not all; method: immunoSEQ multiplex PCR. The sample lists approximately 120,000 clones; 83% were seen once. The specimen sequenced was PBMCs. All receptors derive from a woman between 35 and 50 years old in good health and CMV-seropositive.

This clone was observed a handful of times. This rearrangement joins TRBV15 to TRBJ2-2; TRBD1 aligns across 7 bases. Germline-derived CDR1 and CDR2 are LNHNV and YYDKDF (reference sequence). With V trimmed by 0 bases and J by 14 bases, 12 bases remained unmatched. The CDR3 sequence is 15 residues long. The CDR3, as DNA: TGTGCCACCAGCAGAGAGCTCGGGACAGCCTCTGAACTGTTTTTT. Encoded protein: CATSRELGTASELFF.

The V and J genes are TRBV6-5 and TRBJ2-1, with TRBD2 matching over 8 bases. The CDR3 runs to 16 residues. Germline trimming cut 0 bases from V and 4 bases from J; bases unmatched to any gene: 5. Germline assignment: CDR1 MNHEY and CDR2 SVGAGI. CDR3 residues: CASSYSSSGAYNEQFF. As DNA, the CDR3 is TGTGCCAGCAGTTACTCGAGTAGCGGGGCGTACAATGAGCAGTTCTTC.

The chain is built from TRBV30 and TRBJ2-7, with 8 bases aligning to TRBD1. Germline V gene sequence: CDR1 GTSNPN, CDR2 SVGIG (reference sequence). This CDR3 is 17 amino acids long. V shed 1 base, J shed 4 bases, and the junction held 15 bases outside the gene matches. This CDR3 reads CAWSGGSTGELGYEQYF. CDR3 bases: TGTGCCTGGAGTGGAGGTTCGACAGGGGAACTGGGATACGAGCAGTACTTC.

The sample holds a few counts of this clone. The chain links TRBV11-2 to TRBJ2-2; 12 bases fit TRBD2. Trimming removed 1 base from V and 5 bases from J; junction bases left unmatched: 8. The length of the CDR3 is 18 residues. Germline V gene lookup returns CDR1 SGHAT and CDR2 FQNNGV. The CDR3 coding sequence is TGTGCCAGCAGCTTAGGGCTAGCGGGAGGGCCGGGAACCGGGGAGCTGTTTTTT. This gives the protein CASSLGLAGGPGTGELFF.

The chain combines TRBV11-2 with TRBJ2-7; 11 bases fit TRBD1. The CDR3 spans 14 residues. CDR1 is SGHAT and CDR2 is FQNNGV in the germline V gene. V trimming: 4 bases; J trimming: 5 bases; junction bases outside the gene matches: 4. The CDR3 loop is CASSSPGQGDEQYF. The CDR3 DNA sequence: TGTGCCAGCAGCTCCCCGGGACAGGGGGACGAGCAGTACTTC.

This chain uses TRBV7-2 with TRBJ2-1; the D gene is possibly TRBD2 (6 bases). The CDR3 runs 17 residues. Between the trimmed V and J ends, which lost 3 bases and 6 bases, there was a span of 21 bases. The germline V gene encodes CDR1 SGHTA and CDR2 FQGNSA. The CDR3 spells CASSFRSYGSVTNEQFF. In DNA form, the CDR3 reads TGTGCCAGCAGCTTCAGGTCGTACGGGAGCGTCACCAATGAGCAGTTCTTC.

The V and J genes are TRBV2 and TRBJ2-7; D gene uncertain. Germline CDR1 SNHLY, CDR2 FYNNEI. The CDR3 is 11 residues long. Trimming cost V 7 bases and J 6 bases, with 10 bases left between them. The CDR3 protein is CASTDFLEQYF. The CDR3 DNA reads as TGTGCCAGCACTGACTTCCTCGAGCAGTACTTC. The complete variable domain, with remaining parts taken from reference TRBV2 and TRBJ2-7, reads EPEVTQTPSHQVTQMGQEVILRCVPISNHLYFYWYRQILGQKVEFLVSFYNNEISEKSEIFDDQFSVERPDGSNFTLKIRSTKLEDSAMYFCASTDFLEQYFGPGTRLTVT.

The rearrangement uses TRBV2 and TRBJ2-5; 9 nucleotides line up with TRBD2. Germline loops: CDR1 SNHLY, CDR2 FYNNEI. The trim removed 3 bases at V and 13 bases at J, leaving 15 bases unmatched. The CDR3 loop spans 15 amino acids. The CDR3 region is CASSEGVSGGCTGYF. DNA for the CDR3: TGTGCCAGCAGTGAGGGGGTTAGCGGGGGATGCACTGGGTACTTC.

This clone was counted once. This chain links TRBV7-9 with TRBJ2-1; TRBD2 matches at 11 bases. Unmatched junction bases numbered 11, after V lost 5 bases and J lost 8 bases. Germline lookup yields CDR1 SEHNR and CDR2 FQNEAQ (reference sequence). This CDR3 is 16 amino acids long. CDR3 protein: CASSTTTSGSVHEQFF. CDR3 bases: TGTGCCAGCAGCACTACCACTAGCGGGAGCGTTCATGAGCAGTTCTTC.

This chain connects TRBV12-5 to TRBJ2-2; 10 bases are shared with TRBD1. The trim removed 4 bases at V and 4 bases at J, leaving 6 bases unmatched. CDR3 length equals 16 residues. CDR1 and CDR2 (germline): LGHNT, FRNRAP. In DNA form, the CDR3 reads TGTGCTAGTGGTTCACAATGGGACAGGGGCACCGGGGAGCTGTTTTTT. It translates to CASGSQWDRGTGELFF. The full variable domain, in which reference TRBV12-5 and TRBJ2-2 provide the parts outside the CDR3, is DARVTQTPRHKVTEMGQEVTMRCQPILGHNTVFWYRQTMMQGLELLAYFRNRAPLDDSGMPKDRFSAEMPDATLATLKIQPSEPRDSAVYFCASGSQWDRGTGELFFGEGSRLTVL.

CDR3: CASSAGTGGGYGYTF. In DNA form, the CDR3 reads TGTGCCAGCAGTGCCGGGACAGGGGGCGGCTATGGCTACACCTTC. The chain recombines TRBV25-1 with TRBJ1-2; 12 positions match TRBD1. This CDR3 region has 15 residues. Germline CDR1 is MGHDK and CDR2 is SYGVNS. Losses at the gene ends were 4 bases for V and 4 bases for J; bases not matched to a gene: 4.

This chain joins TRBV5-1 and TRBJ2-5; D remains ambiguous. There are 14 residues in the CDR3. V lost 7 bases, J lost 3 bases, and 16 bases lay in between. Per the germline V gene, CDR1 is SGHRS and CDR2 is YFSETQ. This CDR3 reads CASGRQGTEETQYF. The CDR3 DNA sequence: TGCGCCAGCGGCAGACAAGGCACGGAAGAGACCCAGTACTTC.

This clone showed up just a few times. The genes are TRBV4-1 and TRBJ2-2; D call uncertain. V was cut by 1 base and J by 3 bases, with 6 bases left in between. CDR1 is MGHRA, CDR2 YSYEKL, per germline. The CDR3 runs to 14 residues. In DNA, the CDR3 is TGCGCCAGCAGCCAAGTTATCCACACCGGGGAGCTGTTTTTT. This translates into CASSQVIHTGELFF.

This chain connects TRBV9 to TRBJ2-7; a possible D gene is TRBD1 (6 bases). This CDR3 spans 14 amino acids. Germline CDR1 SGDLS, CDR2 YYNGEE. Trimming pared 0 bases from V and 4 bases from J, leaving 11 bases between. The CDR3 DNA reads TGTGCCAGCAGCGTAGATCAGGGGAAATACGAGCAGTACTTC. It encodes CASSVDQGKYEQYF. Full variable domain (remainder filled in from reference TRBV9 and TRBJ2-7): DSGVTQTPKHLITATGQRVTLRCSPRSGDLSVYWYQQSLDQGLQFLIQYYNGEERAKGNILERFSAQQFPDLHSELNLSSLELGDSALYFCASSVDQGKYEQYFGPGTRLTVT.

The chain uses TRBV13 and TRBJ2-1, with 9 bases fitting TRBD2. Germline CDR1 reads PRHDT; CDR2 reads FYEKMQ (reference sequence). The CDR3 sequence is 14 residues long. With V trimmed by 8 bases and J by 3 bases, 5 bases remained unmatched. The CDR3 loop reads CASRREGLYNEQFF. DNA of the CDR3: TGTGCCAGCCGGCGGGAGGGCCTCTACAATGAGCAGTTCTTC.

This clone was seen once. Other DNA sequences in this specimen translate into the identical CDR3. The chain carries TRBV5-5 and TRBJ2-2; 9 positions match TRBD2. The CDR3 runs to 16 residues. Germline V gene sequence: CDR1 SGHKS, CDR2 YYEKEE (reference sequence). The V and J ends lost 2 bases and 6 bases, in that order; junction bases with no gene match: 8. This CDR3 is CASSFGSGSFAGELFF. The CDR3 DNA sequence: TGTGCCAGCAGCTTCGGTAGCGGGAGCTTCGCCGGGGAGCTGTTTTTT.

The chain employs TRBV14 and TRBJ2-7; D might be TRBD1 (6 bases). V dropped 2 bases and J dropped 6 bases, with 8 bases sitting between them. This CDR3 spans 12 amino acids. The V gene's germline CDR1 is SGHDN and CDR2 FVKESK. CDR3 sequence reads: CASSQPGVEQYF. As DNA, the CDR3 is TGTGCCAGCAGCCAACCAGGGGTCGAGCAGTACTTC. The full variable domain, completed using reference TRBV14 and TRBJ2-7, is EAGVTQFPSHSVIEKGQTVTLRCDPISGHDNLYWYRRVMGKEIKFLLHFVKESKQDESGMPNNRFLAERTGGTYSTLKVQPAELEDSGVYFCASSQPGVEQYFGPGTRLTVT.

Comment on this clone: A read error may account for a junction end that differs from germline. J is TRBJ2-1 and V is TRBV7-7; TRBD2 matches at 7 bases. This CDR3 spans 14 amino acids. Germline V lookup: CDR1 SSHAT, CDR2 FNYEAQ (reference sequence). Written as DNA, the CDR3 is TGTGCTAGCAGCTTGGCGGGAGTAGTTAATGAGCAGTTCTTC. It translates to CASSLAGVVNEQFF.

V usage is TRBV5-1 and J usage is TRBJ2-4; tentative D call: TRBD2 (5 bases). V lost 0 bases and J 6 bases, leaving 13 bases between the germline ends. The CDR3 has 15 amino acids. Germline V gene sequence: CDR1 SGHRS, CDR2 YFSETQ. This chain's CDR3 is CASSLASTEPNIQYF. As DNA, the CDR3 is TGCGCCAGCAGCTTGGCTAGCACCGAACCAAACATTCAGTACTTC. Based on the CDR3 plus reference TRBV5-1 and TRBJ2-4, the full variable domain is KAGVTQTPRYLIKTRGQQVTLSCSPISGHRSVSWYQQTPGQGLQFLFEYFSETQRNKGNFPGRFSGRQFSNSRSEMNVSTLELGDSALYLCASSLASTEPNIQYFGAGTRLSVL.

The V call is TRBV6-1, the J call TRBJ1-1; D is possibly TRBD1 (5 bases). From germline, CDR1 is MNHNS and CDR2 SASEGT. CDR3 length equals 15 residues. The germline V and J ends were trimmed by 3 bases and 3 bases, with 14 bases remaining between them. The CDR3, as DNA: TGTGCCAGCAGTGAGTGGGGGGGTGGCGACACTGAAGCTTTCTTT. Amino acid sequence: CASSEWGGGDTEAFF.

This clone was detected once. The chain joins TRBV19 to TRBJ2-1; 10 bases align to TRBD1. This CDR3 has 15 residues. The germline CDR1 and CDR2 sequences are LNHDA and SQIVND (reference sequence). The V gene end was trimmed by 3 bases and the J gene end by 8 bases; junction bases not matched to a gene: 7. CDR3 in DNA: TGTGCCAGTAGTATTCGACAGGGGGCACTCGATGAGCAGTTCTTC. Its translation is CASSIRQGALDEQFF. The full variable domain, its missing parts supplied by reference TRBV19 and TRBJ2-1, is DGGITQSPKYLFRKEGQNVTLSCEQNLNHDAMYWYRQDPGQGLRLIYYSQIVNDFQKGDIAEGYSVSREKKESFPLTVTSAQKNPTAFYLCASSIRQGALDEQFFGPGTRLTVL.

This chain connects TRBV10-1 to TRBJ2-1; 11 positions match TRBD2. The CDR3 loop spans 15 amino acids. Trimming took 4 bases from V and 6 from J; bases not matched to a gene: 5. Germline CDR1 and CDR2: WNHNN and SYGVQD (reference sequence). Here the CDR3 DNA reads TGCGCCAGCAGTGGGGCTAGCGGGAGGTCCAATGAGCAGTTCTTC. Its protein product is CASSGASGRSNEQFF.

The chain is built from TRBV5-4 and TRBJ2-1; TRBD2 matches at 8 bases. The V gene's germline CDR1 is SGHNT and CDR2 YYREEE (reference sequence). Losses at the gene ends were 4 bases for V and 6 bases for J; bases not matched to a gene: 6. The CDR3 has 14 residues. The DNA for the CDR3 is TGTGCCAGCAGCGGAGCCGGGACTAGCAATGAGCAGTTCTTC. Protein product: CASSGAGTSNEQFF.

The rearrangement joins TRBV6-1 to TRBJ2-7, with TRBD2 matching 9 bases. CDR1 and CDR2 from the germline V gene are MNHNS and SASEGT. The V and J ends lost 5 bases and 4 bases, in that order; junction bases with no gene match: 9. The CDR3 is made up of 15 amino acids. The chain's CDR3 is CASSPRGAGGYEQYF. CDR3 nucleotide sequence: TGTGCCAGCAGTCCCCGGGGGGCGGGAGGGTACGAGCAGTACTTC.

V usage is TRBV5-1 and J usage is TRBJ1-4, with 10 positions matching TRBD1. CDR3 length: 15 residues. The V and J ends lost 3 bases and 8 bases, in that order; junction bases with no gene match: 7. Germline V CDR1 and CDR2: SGHRS, YFSETQ. The chain's CDR3 is CASSSSGTGVEKLFF. The CDR3 coding sequence is TGCGCCAGCAGCTCTTCCGGGACAGGGGTGGAAAAACTGTTTTTT.

About this clone: The junction shows a germline mismatch at one end, possibly a read error. The gene calls are TRBV7-9 and TRBJ2-3; D unclear. Germline V CDR1 and CDR2: SEHNR, FQNEAQ (reference sequence). The CDR3 has 12 residues. CDR3 in amino acids: CSSSFPTDTQYF. The DNA of the CDR3 is TGTTCCAGCAGCTTCCCAACAGATACGCAGTATTTT. Filled out from reference TRBV7-9 and TRBJ2-3, the complete variable domain reads DTGVSQNPRHKITKRGQNVTFRCDPISEHNRLYWYRQTLGQGPEFLTYFQNEAQLEKSRLLSDRFSAERPKGSFSTLEIQRTEQGDSAMYLCSSSFPTDTQYFGPGTRLTVL.

The chain carries TRBV19 and TRBJ1-5, with 12 bases aligning to TRBD1. V lost 10 bases to trimming and J lost 0 bases; unmatched junction nucleotides: 7. The germline gives CDR1 LNHDA, CDR2 SQIVND (reference sequence). The length of the CDR3 is 16 residues. The DNA of the CDR3 is TGTGCCACAAGGGACAGGGGGCGGGATAGCAATCAGCCCCAGCATTTT. Residues: CATRDRGRDSNQPQHF.

The chain is built from TRBV11-3 and TRBJ2-7; D not resolved. This CDR3 is built from 12 residues. Germline V gene sequence: CDR1 SGHNT, CDR2 YENEEA. The V gene lost 5 bases and the J gene lost 4 bases, with 9 bases spanning the gap. The CDR3 bases are TGTGCCAGCAGCCGAGACACTTACGAGCAGTACTTC. This gives the protein CASSRDTYEQYF.

The CDR3 region is CASSTQGNTEAFF. The DNA of the CDR3 is TGTGCCAGCAGCACCCAGGGGAACACTGAAGCTTTCTTT. V is TRBV7-3 and J is TRBJ1-1, with D maybe TRBD1 (5 bases). Germline assignment: CDR1 SGHTA and CDR2 FQGTGA. CDR3 size: 13 residues. Trimming left V 5 bases short and J 1 base short, with 8 bases between.

This clone was observed a few times. The chain couples TRBV28 to TRBJ2-2; 8 bases are shared with TRBD2. Germline CDR1 reads MDHEN; CDR2 reads SYDVKM. The CDR3 has 14 residues. V trimming: 1 base; J trimming: 6 bases; junction bases outside the gene matches: 1. Written as DNA, the CDR3 is TGTGCCAGCAGTTTATTGCGGGGGGCCGGGGAGCTGTTTTTT. This codes for CASSLLRGAGELFF.

The rearrangement joins TRBV27 to TRBJ2-7; 9 positions agree with TRBD1. The CDR3 consists of 15 residues. V gave up 4 bases and J gave up 5 bases; unmatched junction bases: 9. CDR1 is MNHEY and CDR2 is SMNVEV in the germline V gene (reference sequence). The chain's CDR3 is CASSWIKDRGNEQYF. For the CDR3, the DNA is TGTGCCAGCAGTTGGATCAAGGACAGGGGAAACGAGCAGTACTTC.

The V and J genes are TRBV7-3 and TRBJ2-3; 8 nucleotides line up with TRBD2. Trimming removed 2 bases from V and 1 base from J; junction bases left unmatched: 11. The germline gives CDR1 SGHTA, CDR2 FQGTGA. This CDR3 has 18 residues. The CDR3 loop reads CASSLPRQRERGTDTQYF. The CDR3 DNA follows: TGTGCCAGCAGCTTACCGAGGCAGCGGGAGCGGGGCACAGATACGCAGTATTTT. Together with reference TRBV7-3 and TRBJ2-3, the CDR3 gives the full variable domain: GAGVSQTPSNKVTEKGKYVELRCDPISGHTALYWYRQSLGQGPEFLIYFQGTGAADDSGLPNDRFFAVRPEGSVSTLKIQRTERGDSAVYLCASSLPRQRERGTDTQYFGPGTRLTVL.